A single sample is the source of the 15 T cell receptor beta chains below, sequenced in a study of cytomegalovirus exposure and HLA in healthy donors. Researchers ran the PCR with 60 Vbeta and 13 Jbeta primers. Some clones are missing from TCRdb's copy, which holds only in-frame ones; the method was immunoSEQ multiplex PCR. Its table lists 100,000 to 150,000 clones. The sample comprised PBMCs. Receptor source: a man aged 25-45 years in good health and CMV-seronegative.

This chain joins TRBV7-3 and TRBJ1-2; D may be TRBD1 (6 bases). The germline V and J ends were trimmed by 1 base and 8 bases, with 8 bases remaining between them. Germline lookup yields CDR1 SGHTA and CDR2 FQGTGA. The CDR3 consists of 12 residues. The CDR3 nucleotides read TGTGCCAGCAGCTTAAGCGGGGGCGGCTACACCTTC. It specifies CASSLSGGGYTF.

The chain has TRBV5-1 and TRBJ2-5, with D tentatively TRBD1 (6 bases). The DNA end lines up better with TRBJ2-7; the J call may be wrong. The CDR3 spans 16 residues. Germline V gives CDR1 SGHRS, CDR2 YFSETQ. The CDR3 nucleotides are TGCGCCAGCAGCTATCCAACAGGGTCGGAAACCTACGAGCAGTACTTC. Translation: CASSYPTGSETYEQYF.

The V call is TRBV18, the J call TRBJ2-7; D call uncertain. The CDR3 runs 11 residues. CDR1 and CDR2 from the germline V gene are KGHSH and LQKENI. The V and J ends lost 2 bases and 7 bases respectively, with 6 bases between them. The CDR3 DNA reads as TGTGCCAGCTCACCAAAGCTGGAGCAGTACTTC. Its translation is CASSPKLEQYF.

The V gene is TRBV5-5, the J gene TRBJ1-1, with TRBD1 matching over 9 bases. The CDR3 has 15 amino acids. CDR1 and CDR2 (germline): SGHKS, YYEKEE (reference sequence). With V trimmed by 4 bases and J by 7 bases, 11 bases remained unmatched. The CDR3 region has the DNA TGTGCCAGCAGCCCGAGGGGGGACAGGGTTGGTGAAGCTTTCTTT. Translating gives CASSPRGDRVGEAFF.

The chain is built from TRBV5-6 and TRBJ2-5, with TRBD2 identical over 7 bases. The J call is doubtful: the DNA matches TRBJ2-7 better. This CDR3 has 15 amino acids. Germline lookup yields CDR1 SGHDT and CDR2 YYEEEE. CDR3 bases: TGTGCCAGCAGCTTGGGAGCGGGGATCTCCTACGAGCAGTACTTC. Translation gives CASSLGAGISYEQYF.

This chain connects TRBV5-1 to TRBJ1-1; D perhaps matches TRBD1 (6 bases). The CDR3 length is 17 residues. Germline V gives CDR1 SGHRS, CDR2 YFSETQ. The V end was cut by 0 bases, the J end by 1 base, with 16 bases between. The CDR3 DNA sequence: TGCGCCAGCAGCTTGGTCCTGGGCAGGGGCCGGAACACTGAAGCTTTCTTT. Protein product: CASSLVLGRGRNTEAFF.

The chain has TRBV7-9 and TRBJ2-5; D is undetermined. The J call is in doubt because the DNA end fits TRBJ2-7 better. Germline loops: CDR1 SEHNR, CDR2 FQNEAQ (reference sequence). The CDR3 length is 12 residues. The CDR3 DNA follows: TGTGCCAGCAGCCGTCCCGATTACGAGCAGTACTTC. It codes for CASSRPDYEQYF.

In regard to this clone: A junction end diverges from the germline sequence, so it may reflect a read error. This chain links TRBV28 with TRBJ2-7, with 10 bases identical to TRBD2. The CDR3 contains 15 residues. Germline CDR1 reads MDHEN; CDR2 reads SYDVKM. The CDR3 region is CASSHGLAAPYKQYF. The CDR3 region has the DNA TGTGCCAGCAGTCATGGACTAGCGGCCCCCTACAAGCAGTACTTC. Complete variable domain (other parts from reference TRBV28 and TRBJ2-7): DVKVTQSSRYLVKRTGEKVFLECVQDMDHENMFWYRQDPGLGLRLIYFSYDVKMKEKGDIPEGYSVSREKKERFSLILESASTNQTSMYLCASSHGLAAPYKQYFGPGTRLTVT.

On this clone itself: At one of its ends the junction is not consistent with the germline gene, which may arise from a read error. The chain has TRBV7-7 and TRBJ2-1; TRBD2 matches 8 bases. This CDR3 is 16 amino acids long. Germline CDR1 reads SSHAT; CDR2 reads FNYEAQ (reference sequence). The CDR3 DNA follows: TGTGCTAGCAGCCCCCTCGGGAGGGAGGGCCTCAATGAGCAGTTCTTC. Protein: CASSPLGREGLNEQFF.

The V and J genes are TRBV18 and TRBJ2-7, with 7 bases aligning to TRBD1. This CDR3 contains 15 residues. V was pared by 6 bases and J by 2 bases, with 10 bases of the junction left unmatched. The germline gives CDR1 KGHSH, CDR2 LQKENI. CDR3 DNA sequence: TGTGCCAGCTCCCTATCGGGTCAGGGGGCCTACGAGCAGTACTTC. This codes for CASSLSGQGAYEQYF.

The rearrangement uses TRBV13 and TRBJ2-7, with D tentatively TRBD2 (6 bases). The germline gives CDR1 PRHDT, CDR2 FYEKMQ (reference sequence). This CDR3 region has 14 residues. V gave up 4 bases and J gave up 2 bases, with 12 bases separating them. The CDR3 DNA follows: TGTGCCAGCAGCTCGGGACTTCAGACCTACGAGCAGTACTTC. Translating it yields CASSSGLQTYEQYF.

The V call is TRBV28, the J call TRBJ2-3; D is possibly TRBD1 (6 bases). Trimming removed 8 bases at V and 2 bases at J, with 14 bases between. This CDR3 contains 14 residues. The germline CDR1 and CDR2 sequences are MDHEN and SYDVKM. CDR3 residues: CASRAGQYTDTQYF. The DNA for the CDR3 is TGTGCCAGCCGGGCTGGACAGTACACAGATACGCAGTATTTT.

The V and J genes are TRBV4-2 and TRBJ2-7; D remains ambiguous. V lost 0 bases and J lost 3, with 6 bases in between. The germline V gene has CDR1 LGHNA and CDR2 YNFKEQ. The CDR3 runs to 13 residues. CDR3 DNA sequence: TGTGCCAGCAGCCAAGACCTTTACTACGAGCAGTACTTC. This encodes CASSQDLYYEQYF.

The chain links TRBV6-1 to TRBJ1-2; tentative D call: TRBD1 (5 bases). CDR3 length equals 14 residues. Germline CDR1 MNHNS, CDR2 SASEGT. Deletions cut 2 bases from V and 4 bases from J, with 11 bases between. CDR3 sequence reads: CASSERGPLYGYTF. DNA for the CDR3: TGTGCCAGCAGTGAAAGGGGCCCCCTCTATGGCTACACCTTC.

V gene TRBV18 combines with J gene TRBJ1-1; weak D call: TRBD1 (5 bases). The V end lost 2 bases, the J end lost 6 bases, and 16 bases lay between the germline ends. This CDR3 comprises 15 residues. CDR1 and CDR2 (germline): KGHSH, LQKENI. In DNA form, the CDR3 reads TGTGCCAGCTCACCAACGATGGAGGGGAGCGCTGAAGCTTTCTTT. This codes for CASSPTMEGSAEAFF.